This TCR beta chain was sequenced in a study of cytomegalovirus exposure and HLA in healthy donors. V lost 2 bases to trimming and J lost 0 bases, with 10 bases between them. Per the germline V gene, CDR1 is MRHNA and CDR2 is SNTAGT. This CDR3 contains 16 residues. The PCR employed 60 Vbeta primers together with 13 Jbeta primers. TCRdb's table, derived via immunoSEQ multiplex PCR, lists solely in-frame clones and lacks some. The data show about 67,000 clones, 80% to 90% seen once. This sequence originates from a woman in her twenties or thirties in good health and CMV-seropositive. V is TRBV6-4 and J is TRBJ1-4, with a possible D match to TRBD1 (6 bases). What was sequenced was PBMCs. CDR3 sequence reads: CASSDKQGPTNEKLFF. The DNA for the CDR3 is TGTGCCAGCAGTGACAAACAGGGTCCAACTAATGAAAAACTGTTTTTT.